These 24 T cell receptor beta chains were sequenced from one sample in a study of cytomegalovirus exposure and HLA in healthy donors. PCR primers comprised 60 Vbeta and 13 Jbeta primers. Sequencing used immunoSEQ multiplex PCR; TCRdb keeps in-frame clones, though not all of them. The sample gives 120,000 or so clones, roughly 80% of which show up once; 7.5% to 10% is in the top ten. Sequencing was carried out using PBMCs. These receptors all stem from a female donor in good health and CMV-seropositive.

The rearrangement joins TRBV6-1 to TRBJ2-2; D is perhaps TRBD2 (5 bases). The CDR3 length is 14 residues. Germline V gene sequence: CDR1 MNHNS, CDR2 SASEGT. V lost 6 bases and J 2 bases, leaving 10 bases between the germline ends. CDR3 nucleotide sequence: TGTGCCAGCAGGGTACTAGTCAACACCGGGGAGCTGTTTTTT. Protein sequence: CASRVLVNTGELFF.

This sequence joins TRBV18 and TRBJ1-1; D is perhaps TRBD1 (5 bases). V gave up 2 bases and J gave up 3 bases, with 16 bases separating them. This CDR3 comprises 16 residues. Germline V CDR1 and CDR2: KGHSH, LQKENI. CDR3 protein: CASSPGGSLTYTEAFF. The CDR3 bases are TGTGCCAGCTCACCAGGGGGGAGTTTGACCTACACTGAAGCTTTCTTT.

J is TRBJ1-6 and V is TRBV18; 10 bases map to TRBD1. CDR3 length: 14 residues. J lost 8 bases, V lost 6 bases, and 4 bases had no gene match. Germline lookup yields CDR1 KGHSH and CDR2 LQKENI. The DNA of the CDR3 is TGTGCCAGCTCGTTTGGACAGGGGGATTCACCCCTCCACTTT. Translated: CASSFGQGDSPLHF.

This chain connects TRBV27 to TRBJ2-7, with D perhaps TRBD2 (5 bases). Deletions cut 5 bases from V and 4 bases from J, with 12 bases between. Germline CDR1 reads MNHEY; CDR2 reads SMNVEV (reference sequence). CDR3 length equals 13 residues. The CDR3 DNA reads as TGTGCCAGCAGTCCGAGGACGGGGTACGAGCAGTACTTC. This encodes CASSPRTGYEQYF.

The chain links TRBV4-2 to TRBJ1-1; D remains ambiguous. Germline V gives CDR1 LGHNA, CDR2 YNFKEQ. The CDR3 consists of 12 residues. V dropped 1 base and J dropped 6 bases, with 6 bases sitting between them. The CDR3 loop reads CASSQGSPEAFF. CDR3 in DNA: TGTGCCAGCAGCCAAGGGAGTCCTGAAGCTTTCTTT.

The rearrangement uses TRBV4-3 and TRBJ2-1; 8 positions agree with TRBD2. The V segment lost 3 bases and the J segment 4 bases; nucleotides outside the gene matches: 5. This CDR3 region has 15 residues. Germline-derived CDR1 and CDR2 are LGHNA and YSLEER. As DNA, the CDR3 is TGCGCCAGCAGCCAGGGTAGCGGGACTTACAATGAGCAGTTCTTC. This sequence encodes CASSQGSGTYNEQFF.

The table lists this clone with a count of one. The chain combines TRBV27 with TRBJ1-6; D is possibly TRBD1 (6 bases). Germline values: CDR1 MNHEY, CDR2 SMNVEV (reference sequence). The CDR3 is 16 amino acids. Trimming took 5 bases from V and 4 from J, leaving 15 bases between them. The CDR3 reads CASSADSLIYNSPLHF. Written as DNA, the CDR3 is TGTGCCAGCAGTGCGGACAGTCTCATATATAATTCACCCCTCCACTTT.

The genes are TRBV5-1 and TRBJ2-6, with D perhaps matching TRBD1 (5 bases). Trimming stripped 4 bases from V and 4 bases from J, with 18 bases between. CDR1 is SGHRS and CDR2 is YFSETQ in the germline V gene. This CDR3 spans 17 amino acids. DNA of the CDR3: TGCGCCAGCAGCGAGTCACTTAGCCCAGGGGGGGCCAACGTCCTGACTTTC. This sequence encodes CASSESLSPGGANVLTF.

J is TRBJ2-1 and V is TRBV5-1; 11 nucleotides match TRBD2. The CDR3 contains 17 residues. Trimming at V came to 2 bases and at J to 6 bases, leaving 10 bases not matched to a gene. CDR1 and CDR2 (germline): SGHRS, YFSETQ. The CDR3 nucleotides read TGCGCCAGCAGCTTACCCCCAACACTAGCGGGGGCCAATGAGCAGTTCTTC. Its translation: CASSLPPTLAGANEQFF.

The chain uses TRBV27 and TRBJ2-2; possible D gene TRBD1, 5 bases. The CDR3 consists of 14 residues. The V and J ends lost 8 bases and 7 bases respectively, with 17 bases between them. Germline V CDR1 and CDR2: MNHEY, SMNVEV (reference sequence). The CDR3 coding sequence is TGTGCCAGCCGCCTATACTTGGGGCTCGGGGAGCTGTTTTTT. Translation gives CASRLYLGLGELFF.

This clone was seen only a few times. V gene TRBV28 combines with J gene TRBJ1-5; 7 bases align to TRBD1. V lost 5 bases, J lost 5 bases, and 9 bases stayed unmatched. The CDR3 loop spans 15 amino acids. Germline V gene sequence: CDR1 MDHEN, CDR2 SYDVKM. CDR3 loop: CASSDDRAPHQPQHF. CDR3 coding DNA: TGTGCCAGCAGTGACGACAGGGCCCCCCATCAGCCCCAGCATTTT.

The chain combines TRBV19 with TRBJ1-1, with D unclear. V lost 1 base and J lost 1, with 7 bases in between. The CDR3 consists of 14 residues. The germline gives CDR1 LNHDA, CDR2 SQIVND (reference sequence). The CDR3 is CASSIVRRNTEAFF. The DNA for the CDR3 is TGTGCCAGTAGTATAGTACGGAGGAACACTGAAGCTTTCTTT.

The DNA for the CDR3 is TGTGCCAGCAGTCCGGGACACGTGAATCAGCCCCAGCATTTT. Amino acids: CASSPGHVNQPQHF. The V call is TRBV28, the J call TRBJ1-5; weak D call: TRBD1 (6 bases). This CDR3 has 14 amino acids. Germline CDR1 reads MDHEN; CDR2 reads SYDVKM. Trimming took off 5 bases at V and 4 bases at J, with 12 bases between the two ends. The complete variable domain, with remaining parts taken from reference TRBV28 and TRBJ1-5, reads DVKVTQSSRYLVKRTGEKVFLECVQDMDHENMFWYRQDPGLGLRLIYFSYDVKMKEKGDIPEGYSVSREKKERFSLILESASTNQTSMYLCASSPGHVNQPQHFGDGTRLSIL.

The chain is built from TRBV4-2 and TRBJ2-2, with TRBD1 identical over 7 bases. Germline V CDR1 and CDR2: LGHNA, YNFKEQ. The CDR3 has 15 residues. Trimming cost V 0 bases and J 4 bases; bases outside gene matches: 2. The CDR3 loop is CASSQEAGGTGELFF. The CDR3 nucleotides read TGTGCCAGCAGCCAAGAGGCAGGGGGCACCGGGGAGCTGTTTTTT.

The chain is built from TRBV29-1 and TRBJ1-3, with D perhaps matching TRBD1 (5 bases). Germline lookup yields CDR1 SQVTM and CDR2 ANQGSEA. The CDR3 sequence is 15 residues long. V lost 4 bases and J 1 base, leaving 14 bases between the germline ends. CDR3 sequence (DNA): TGCAGCGTTGCCCCCTCCGGGGGGTCTGGAAACACCATATATTTT. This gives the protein CSVAPSGGSGNTIYF.

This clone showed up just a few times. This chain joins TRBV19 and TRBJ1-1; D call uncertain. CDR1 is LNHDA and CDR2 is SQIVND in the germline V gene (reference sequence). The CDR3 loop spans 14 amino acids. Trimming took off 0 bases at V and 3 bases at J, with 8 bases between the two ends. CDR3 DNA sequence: TGTGCCAGTAGTATAGATGCCGGTTACACTGAAGCTTTCTTT. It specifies CASSIDAGYTEAFF.

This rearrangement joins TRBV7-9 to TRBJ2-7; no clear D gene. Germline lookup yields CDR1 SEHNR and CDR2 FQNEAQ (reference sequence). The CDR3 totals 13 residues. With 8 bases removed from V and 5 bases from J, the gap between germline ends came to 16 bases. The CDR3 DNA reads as TGTGCCAGCTCCGTGATTCACTTTGACGAGCAGTACTTC. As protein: CASSVIHFDEQYF.

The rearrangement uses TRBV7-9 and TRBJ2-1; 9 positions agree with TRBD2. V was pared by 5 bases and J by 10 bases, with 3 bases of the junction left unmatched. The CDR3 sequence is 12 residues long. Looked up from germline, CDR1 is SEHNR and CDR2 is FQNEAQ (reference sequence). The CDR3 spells CASSPSGAEQFF. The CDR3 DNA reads TGTGCCAGCAGCCCTAGCGGGGCAGAGCAGTTCTTC. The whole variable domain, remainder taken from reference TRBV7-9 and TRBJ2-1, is DTGVSQNPRHKITKRGQNVTFRCDPISEHNRLYWYRQTLGQGPEFLTYFQNEAQLEKSRLLSDRFSAERPKGSFSTLEIQRTEQGDSAMYLCASSPSGAEQFFGPGTRLTVL.

The CDR3, as DNA: TGCGCCAGCAGCTTGACAGGGACTGGAAACACCATATATTTT. Amino acids: CASSLTGTGNTIYF. This chain links TRBV5-1 with TRBJ1-3, with D possibly matching TRBD1 (6 bases). Germline V gives CDR1 SGHRS, CDR2 YFSETQ. The V end was cut by 1 base, the J end by 2 bases, with 7 bases between. This CDR3 is 14 amino acids long.

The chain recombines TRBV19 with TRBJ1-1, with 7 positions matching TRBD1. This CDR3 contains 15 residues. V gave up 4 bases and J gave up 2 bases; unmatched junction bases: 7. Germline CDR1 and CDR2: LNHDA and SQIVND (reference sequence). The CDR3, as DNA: TGTGCCAGTAGTAGAGAAAGGGGGCTCAACACTGAAGCTTTCTTT. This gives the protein CASSRERGLNTEAFF.

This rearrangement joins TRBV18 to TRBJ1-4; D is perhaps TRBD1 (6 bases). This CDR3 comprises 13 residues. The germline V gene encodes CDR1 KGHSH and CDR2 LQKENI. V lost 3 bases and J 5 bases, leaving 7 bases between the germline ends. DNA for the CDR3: TGTGCCAGCTCACCGGGACACAATGAAAAACTGTTTTTT. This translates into CASSPGHNEKLFF. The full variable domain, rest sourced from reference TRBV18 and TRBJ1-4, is NAGVMQNPRHLVRRRGQEARLRCSPMKGHSHVYWYRQLPEEGLKFMVYLQKENIIDESGMPKERFSAEFPKEGPSILRIQQVVRGDSAAYFCASSPGHNEKLFFGSGTQLSVL.

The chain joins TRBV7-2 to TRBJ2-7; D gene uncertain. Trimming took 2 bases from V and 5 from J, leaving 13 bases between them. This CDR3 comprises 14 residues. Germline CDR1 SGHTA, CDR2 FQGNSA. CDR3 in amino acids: CASSLNFALHEQYF. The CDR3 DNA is TGTGCCAGCAGCTTAAACTTTGCTCTGCACGAGCAGTACTTC.

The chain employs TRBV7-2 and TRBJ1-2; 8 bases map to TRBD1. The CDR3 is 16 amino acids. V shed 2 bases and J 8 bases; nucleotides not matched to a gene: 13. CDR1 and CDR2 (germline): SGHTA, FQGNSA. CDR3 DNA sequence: TGTGCCAGCAGCTTAAACGACAGGGGACGGCTGAGGGGCTACACCTTC. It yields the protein CASSLNDRGRLRGYTF.

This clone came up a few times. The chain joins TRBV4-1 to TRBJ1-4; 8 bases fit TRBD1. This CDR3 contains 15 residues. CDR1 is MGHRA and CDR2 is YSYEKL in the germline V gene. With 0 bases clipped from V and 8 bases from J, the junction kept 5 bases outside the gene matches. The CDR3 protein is CASSQEGQGPEKLFF. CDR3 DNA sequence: TGCGCCAGCAGCCAAGAAGGACAGGGTCCCGAAAAACTGTTTTTT.